This entry describes one TCR beta chain. In the authors' workflow: Amplification of reference gene primers provided the estimated nucleated cell counts. Measured with immunoSEQ multiplex PCR; TCRdb has only the in-frame clones, and not every one. V, J and clone size are those of that table, while D and trimming were read from the DNA. The sample records about 190,000 clones, roughly three quarters being singletons. This specimen belongs to a study of blood T cell repertoires in COVID-19. About the study: The origin of the acute and convalescent COVID-19 samples was the United States, Italy and Spain. PBMCs, B-cell-depleted T cells, or T cells were the source of the cDNA or gDNA that made up the material.

The CDR3 has 13 residues. The gene calls are TRBV21-1 and TRBJ2-7; the table assigns TRBD2, which was not confirmed against the DNA. TRBV21-1 is given as a pseudogene. The sequence came from a woman at least 80 years old with COVID-19, enrolled during active disease. The sequencing input was peripheral blood. The CDR3 is CASCGTGSYEQYF. CDR3 sequence (DNA): TGTGCCAGCTGTGGAACGGGCTCCTACGAGCAGTACTTC.